This T cell receptor beta chain was identified in a study of cytomegalovirus exposure and HLA in healthy donors. General study results and limits: Researchers counted roughly 150 TCR beta chains as cytomegalovirus-associated. The CMV antigen specificity of a few CMV-associated chains was confirmed through in vitro analysis.

The CDR3 is 14 amino acids. Trimming cost V 4 bases and J 0 bases; bases outside gene matches: 3. In germline, CDR1 is SGHDT, CDR2 YYEEEE. The donors formed part of the approximately 110-subject validation cohort, distinct from the approximately 670-subject first cohort. Clones were sequenced by immunoSEQ multiplex PCR, and TCRdb holds only the in-frame ones, with some missing. The table has some 250,000 clones, 85% to 90% seen once. About this clone: Its antigen is undetermined.

The sample taken for sequencing was PBMCs. This receptor was obtained from a woman in her late teens or twenties in good health and CMV-seronegative. The V gene is TRBV5-6, the J gene TRBJ1-2, with TRBD1 matching 7 bases. This chain's CDR3 is CASSVGQPNYGYTF. DNA of the CDR3: TGTGCCAGCAGCGTGGGACAGCCTAACTATGGCTACACCTTC.